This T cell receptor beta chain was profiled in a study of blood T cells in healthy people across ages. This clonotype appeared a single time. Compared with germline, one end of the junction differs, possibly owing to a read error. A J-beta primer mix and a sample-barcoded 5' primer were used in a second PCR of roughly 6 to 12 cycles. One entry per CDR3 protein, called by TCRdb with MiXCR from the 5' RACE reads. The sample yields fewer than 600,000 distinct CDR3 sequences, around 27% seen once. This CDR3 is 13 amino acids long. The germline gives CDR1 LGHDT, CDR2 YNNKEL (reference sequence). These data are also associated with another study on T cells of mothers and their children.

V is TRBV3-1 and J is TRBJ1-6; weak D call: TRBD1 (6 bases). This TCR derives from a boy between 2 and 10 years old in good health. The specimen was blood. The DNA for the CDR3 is TGTGCCAGAAGCCCGGACAGCAATTCACCCCTCCACTTT. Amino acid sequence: CARSPDSNSPLHF.